The next 14 T cell receptor beta chains were all read from a single sample in a study of molecular identifiers for immune sequencing clone quantification (dated 2018 in TCRdb). Library prep was done by PCR. Sequenced on an Illumina HiSeq 4000. TCRdb reprocessing: public reads trimmed at Q25 with fastp, clones called with MiXCR, in-frame beta chains kept. CDR3 protein sequences are deduplicated, and each keeps its most common genes and DNA. Here the sample has about 640,000 distinct CDR3 sequences; approximately 20% occur a single time. The leading ten clones occupy roughly 0.85% of the sample. The sequencing input was naive CD8+ T cells from blood, with Jurkat cell RNA spiked in. The sample's cell subset or site label, in plain terms: FACS-sorted CD8+CD4-CCR7+CD45RA+ naive T cells. The receptors originated from a human donor in good health. Some libraries in this study had Jurkat cell RNA spiked in.

The chain employs TRBV20-1 and TRBJ2-7; D not certain. This CDR3 has 14 residues. The V and J ends lost 1 base and 2 bases respectively, with 12 bases between them. Germline CDR1 reads DFQATT; CDR2 reads SNEGSKA (reference sequence). The CDR3 loop is CSARVGQNTYEQYF. CDR3 coding DNA: TGCAGTGCTAGAGTAGGGCAGAATACCTACGAGCAGTACTTC.

With regard to this clonotype: Its ends do not fully match the called genes, so a read error is possible. The V gene is TRBV6-7, the J gene TRBJ1-4; no firm D call. TRBV6-7 is classed as an ORF, of uncertain function. The CDR3 consists of 18 residues. The CDR3 is CASSYPTDCNATNKKLFF. CDR3 bases: TGTGCCAGCAGTTACCCGACTGATTGCAATGCAACTAATAAAAAACTGTTTTTT.

Many counts were recorded for this clonotype. This sequence joins TRBV29-1 and TRBJ2-1; maybe TRBD2 (5 bases). The CDR3 sequence is 14 residues long. Germline CDR1 SQVTM, CDR2 ANQGSEA. V dropped 6 bases and J dropped 4 bases, with 16 bases sitting between them. CDR3 nucleotides: TGCAGCGTGGGGAGCCGTGATGCGTACAATGAGCAGTTCTTC. This gives the protein CSVGSRDAYNEQFF.

This clonotype appeared a few times. The chain uses TRBV13 and TRBJ2-1; TRBD2 agrees at 8 bases. The germline V gene encodes CDR1 PRHDT and CDR2 FYEKMQ (reference sequence). V was clipped by 5 bases and J by 4 bases; unmatched bases: 7. This CDR3 contains 15 residues. This CDR3 is CASSMGLGKYNEQFF. The DNA of the CDR3 is TGTGCCAGCAGCATGGGACTAGGGAAATACAATGAGCAGTTCTTC.

V usage is TRBV12-3 or TRBV12-4 and J usage is TRBJ2-5; D gene ambiguous. V lost 3 bases to trimming and J lost 3 bases, with 8 bases between them. The CDR3 sequence is 13 residues long. The chain's CDR3 is CASSFGLKETQYF. In DNA, the CDR3 is TGTGCCAGCAGTTTCGGGCTTAAAGAGACCCAGTACTTC.

Many counts were recorded for this clonotype. V usage is TRBV29-1 and J usage is TRBJ2-2; D is possibly TRBD1 (7 bases). Trimming removed 6 bases at V and 2 bases at J, with 16 bases between. The V gene's germline CDR1 is SQVTM and CDR2 ANQGSEA. The CDR3 is 15 residues long. The CDR3 is CSVAGQGVNTGELFF. Here the CDR3 DNA reads TGCAGCGTCGCGGGGCAGGGGGTTAACACCGGGGAGCTGTTTTTT.

A note on this clonotype: This may be a read error: a much more frequent sequence differs by one nucleotide. The J gene is TRBJ1-5, the V gene TRBV27; no clear D gene. CDR3 length: 13 residues. Between the trimmed V and J ends, which lost 8 bases and 2 bases, there was a span of 10 bases. Germline V CDR1 and CDR2: MNHEY, SMNVEV (reference sequence). CDR3 nucleotide sequence: TGTGCCAGCGGGTCGGCCGGCAATCAGCCCCAGCATTTT. Residues: CASGSAGNQPQHF.

This clonotype was seen ten or more times. J is TRBJ2-7 and V is TRBV10-3; D is unclear. From germline, CDR1 is ENHRY and CDR2 SYGVKD. The V end was cut by 2 bases, the J end by 6 bases, with 8 bases between. This CDR3 has 12 residues. The CDR3 DNA reads as TGTGCCATCAGTGAGAAGGTTTCCGAGCAGTACTTC. This gives the protein CAISEKVSEQYF.

This clonotype has at least ten counts. This chain connects TRBV3-1 to TRBJ1-5; 10 bases fit TRBD1. Germline lookup yields CDR1 LGHDT and CDR2 YNNKEL (reference sequence). The V and J ends lost 2 bases and 7 bases, in that order; junction bases with no gene match: 2. This CDR3 spans 14 amino acids. The CDR3 here is CASSQRTGGQPQHF. The CDR3 DNA is TGTGCCAGCAGCCAACGGACAGGGGGGCAGCCCCAGCATTTT. The whole variable domain, remainder taken from reference TRBV3-1 and TRBJ1-5, is DTAVSQTPKYLVTQMGNDKSIKCEQNLGHDTMYWYKQDSKKFLKIMFSYNNKELIINETVPNRFSPKSPDKAHLNLHINSLELGDSAVYFCASSQRTGGQPQHFGDGTRLSIL.

This clonotype occurred many times. The chain couples TRBV20-1 to TRBJ1-4, with no clear D. CDR1 DFQATT and CDR2 SNEGSKA come from the germline V gene (reference sequence). Trimming removed 0 bases from V and 0 bases from J, with 8 bases in between. This CDR3 region has 15 residues. This CDR3 reads CSARDEAPTNEKLFF. The CDR3 DNA reads TGCAGTGCTAGAGACGAGGCCCCAACTAATGAAAAACTGTTTTTT.

This clonotype occurred many times. V and J are TRBV7-9 and TRBJ2-5; possible D gene TRBD1, 6 bases. The CDR3 runs 15 residues. Trimming took 5 bases from V and 1 from J, leaving 14 bases between them. From germline, CDR1 is SEHNR and CDR2 FQNEAQ (reference sequence). Written as DNA, the CDR3 is TGTGCCAGCAGCCTATTACAGGGTGCCCAAGAGACCCAGTACTTC. Protein product: CASSLLQGAQETQYF.

This clonotype has at least ten counts. The chain employs TRBV6-2 or TRBV6-3 and TRBJ2-7; tentatively, D is TRBD2 (5 bases). CDR3 size: 12 residues. The V gene lost 7 bases and the J gene lost 4 bases, with 11 bases spanning the gap. Per the germline V gene, CDR1 is MNHEY and CDR2 is SVGEGT. CDR3: CASTTGGYEQYF. The CDR3 bases are TGTGCCAGCACCACCGGCGGGTACGAGCAGTACTTC.

A note on this clonotype: This may be a read error: a much more frequent sequence differs by one nucleotide. In nucleotides, the CDR3 is TGTGCCAGCAGTTCCGAAGACCGGGACAGGGGGCCCACTGAAGCTTCCTTT. This codes for CASSSEDRDRGPTEASF. The chain employs TRBV12-3 or TRBV12-4 and TRBJ1-1; 12 bases fit TRBD1. This CDR3 spans 17 amino acids.

This clonotype was seen only a few times. This chain links TRBV2 with TRBJ2-2; D call uncertain. Germline CDR1 reads SNHLY; CDR2 reads FYNNEI. V lost 0 bases and J lost 4, with 6 bases in between. CDR3 length: 14 residues. The CDR3 sequence: CASSEAFVTGELFF. In DNA form, the CDR3 reads TGTGCCAGCAGTGAAGCCTTCGTCACCGGGGAGCTGTTTTTT.